The sequence of this T cell receptor (beta chain) was determined in a study of blood T cell repertoires in COVID-19 (TCRdb year 2020). Context from the whole study: The collaborator samples originated in the United States, Italy and Spain and spanned the acute and convalescent phases of COVID-19. Sample metadata almost always included a de-identified subject ID, COVID-19 status, age in years and sex. The prospective study material was composed of cDNA or gDNA derived from T cells, B-cell-depleted T cells, or PBMCs. Subjects who had been exposed to COVID-19, were actively infected with it, or had recovered from it provided the deeply sampled blood TCRbeta repertoires that made up the dataset. The repertoires were released in a freely available public database meant as a resource for research on the immune response to SARS-CoV-2. Samples were obtained from the ongoing ImmuneRACE study (first 160 participants) and from about 1,300 subjects provided by 6 global collaborators. Where available, HLA class I and class II types were taken from metadata supplied by the sample provider and were not determined by assay-based typing. What the work shows at the level of the full study, not this receptor alone: How much clinical and demographic metadata was included differed by source and by participant, and the metadata was provided uncurated.

TCRbeta CDR3 regions were amplified from genomic DNA by means of the immunoSEQ Assay, a bias-controlled multiplex PCR. The authors processed their data as follows. The number of nucleated cells in each sample was estimated by amplification of reference gene primers within the assay. To quantify the absolute abundance of each unique TCRbeta CDR3 rearrangement, sequence reads were collapsed and filtered. For each sample, productive Simpson clonality was calculated as the square root of Simpson's diversity index across productive rearrangements. This immuneACCESS table, as held by TCRdb, lists in-frame sequences with V and J called but not all clones. Of the missing ones, under half trace to an unresolved V gene in checked studies; the others have no known cause. V and J calls and clone size are as listed in that table; D and trimming were resolved from the DNA. The sample data list 130,000 to 150,000 clones, and around 80% of these were observed just once. The ten largest clones capture 10% to 15% of the sample.

As to this clone: Which antigen it targets is not known. No much larger clonotype is one base removed from it; base qualities were not supplied.

The CDR3 runs 15 amino acids, cysteine and phenylalanine included. Kept here is only the CDR3 DNA, which spans 45 bases and is read in frame from base 1. CDR1 and CDR2, per the germline V gene (reference sequence), are LGHDT and YNNKEL. V is shortened by 1 base, J by 4 bases, and the region joining them spans 13 bases. Whole blood was collected in K2EDTA tubes by collaborating institutions according to the institutions' own protocols. Collaborator samples were shipped for TCRbeta analysis as frozen whole blood, isolated PBMCs, or DNA extracted from either sample type. The chain is made from TRBV3-1 (or the pseudogene TRBV3-2) and TRBJ1-2; TRBD1 is perhaps the D gene, given 5 matching bases. Sequencing used peripheral blood. The TCR sequence derives from a man aged 60 to 75 with active or convalescent COVID-19. The CDR3 here reads CASSQGGGGIYGYTF. The DNA sequence is TGTGCCAGCAGCCAAGGTGGGGGGGGAATCTATGGCTACACCTTC.